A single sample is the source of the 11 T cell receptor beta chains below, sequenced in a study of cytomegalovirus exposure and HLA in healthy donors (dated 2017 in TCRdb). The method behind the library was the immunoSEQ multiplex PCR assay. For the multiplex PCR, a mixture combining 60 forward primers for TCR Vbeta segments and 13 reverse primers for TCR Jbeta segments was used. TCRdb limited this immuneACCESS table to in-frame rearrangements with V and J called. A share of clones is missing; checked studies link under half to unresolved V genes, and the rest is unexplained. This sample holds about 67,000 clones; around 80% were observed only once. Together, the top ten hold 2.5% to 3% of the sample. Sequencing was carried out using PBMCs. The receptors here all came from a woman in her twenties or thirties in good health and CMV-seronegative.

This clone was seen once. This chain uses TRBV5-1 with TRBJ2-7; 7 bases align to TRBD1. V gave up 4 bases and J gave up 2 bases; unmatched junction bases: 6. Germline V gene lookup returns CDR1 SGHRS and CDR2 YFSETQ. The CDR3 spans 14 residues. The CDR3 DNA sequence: TGCGCCAGCAGCCTTCATACAGGGGCCTACGAGCAGTACTTC. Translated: CASSLHTGAYEQYF. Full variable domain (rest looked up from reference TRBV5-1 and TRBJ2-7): KAGVTQTPRYLIKTRGQQVTLSCSPISGHRSVSWYQQTPGQGLQFLFEYFSETQRNKGNFPGRFSGRQFSNSRSEMNVSTLELGDSALYLCASSLHTGAYEQYFGPGTRLTVT.

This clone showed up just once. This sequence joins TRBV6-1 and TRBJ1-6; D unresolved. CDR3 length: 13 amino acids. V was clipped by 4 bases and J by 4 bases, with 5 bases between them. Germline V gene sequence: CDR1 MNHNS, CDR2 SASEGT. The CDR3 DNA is TGTGCCAGCAGTGCCATGTATAATTCACCCCTCCACTTT. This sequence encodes CASSAMYNSPLHF.

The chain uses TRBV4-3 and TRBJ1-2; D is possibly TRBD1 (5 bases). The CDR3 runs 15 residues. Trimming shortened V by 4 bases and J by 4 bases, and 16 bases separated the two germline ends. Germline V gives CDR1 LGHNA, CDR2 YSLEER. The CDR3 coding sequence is TGCGCCAGCAGCCTGGGACCACGGGGGATCTATGGCTACACCTTC. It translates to CASSLGPRGIYGYTF.

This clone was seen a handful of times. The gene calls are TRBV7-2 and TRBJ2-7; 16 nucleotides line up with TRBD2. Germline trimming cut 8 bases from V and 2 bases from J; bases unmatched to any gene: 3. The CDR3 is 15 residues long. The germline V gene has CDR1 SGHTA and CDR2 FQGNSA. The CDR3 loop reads CASEGLAGGPYEQYF. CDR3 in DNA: TGTGCCAGCGAGGGACTAGCGGGGGGGCCCTACGAGCAGTACTTC.

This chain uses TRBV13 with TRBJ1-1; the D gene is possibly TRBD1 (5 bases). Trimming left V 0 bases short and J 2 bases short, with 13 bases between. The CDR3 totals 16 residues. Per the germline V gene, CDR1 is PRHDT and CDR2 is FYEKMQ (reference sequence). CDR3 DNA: TGTGCCAGCAGCTTAGGGGGGGGACCGGGAAACACTGAAGCTTTCTTT. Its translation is CASSLGGGPGNTEAFF.

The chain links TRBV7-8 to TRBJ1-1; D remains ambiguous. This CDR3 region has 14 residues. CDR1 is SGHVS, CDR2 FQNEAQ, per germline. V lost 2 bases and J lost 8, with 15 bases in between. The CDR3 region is CASSLRSTGKEAFF. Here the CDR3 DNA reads TGTGCCAGCAGCTTAAGGAGCACGGGAAAAGAAGCTTTCTTT.

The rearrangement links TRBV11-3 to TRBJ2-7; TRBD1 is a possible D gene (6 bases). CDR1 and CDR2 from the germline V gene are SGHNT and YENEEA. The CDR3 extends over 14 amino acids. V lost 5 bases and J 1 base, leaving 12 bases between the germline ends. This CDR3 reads CASSPQGFSYEQYF. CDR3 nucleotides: TGTGCCAGCAGCCCGCAGGGGTTTTCCTACGAGCAGTACTTC. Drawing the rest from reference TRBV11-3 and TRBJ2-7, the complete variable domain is EAGVVQSPRYKIIEKKQPVAFWCNPISGHNTLYWYLQNLGQGPELLIRYENEEAVDDSQLPKDRFSAERLKGVDSTLKIQPAELGDSAVYLCASSPQGFSYEQYFGPGTRLTVT.

The DNA of the CDR3 is TGTGCTAGTGGTTTGTTCAGGGGCTATGGCTACACCTTC. Translated, it gives CASGLFRGYGYTF. V and J are TRBV12-5 and TRBJ1-2; TRBD1 might be the D (6 bases). V was pared by 2 bases and J by 4 bases, with 8 bases between. This CDR3 contains 13 residues. Looked up from germline, CDR1 is LGHNT and CDR2 is FRNRAP.

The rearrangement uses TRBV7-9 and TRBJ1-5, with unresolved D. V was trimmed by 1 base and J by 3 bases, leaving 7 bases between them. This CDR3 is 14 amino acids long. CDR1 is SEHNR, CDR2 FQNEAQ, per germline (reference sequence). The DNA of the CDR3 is TGTGCCAGCAGCTTAGGGGCAGTCAATCAGCCCCAGCATTTT. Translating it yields CASSLGAVNQPQHF.

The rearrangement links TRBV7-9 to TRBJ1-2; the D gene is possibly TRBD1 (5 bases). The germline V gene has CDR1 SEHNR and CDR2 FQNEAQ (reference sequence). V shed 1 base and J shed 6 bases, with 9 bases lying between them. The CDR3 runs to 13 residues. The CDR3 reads CASSLVGPDGYTF. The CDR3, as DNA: TGTGCCAGCAGCTTAGTGGGGCCAGATGGCTACACCTTC.

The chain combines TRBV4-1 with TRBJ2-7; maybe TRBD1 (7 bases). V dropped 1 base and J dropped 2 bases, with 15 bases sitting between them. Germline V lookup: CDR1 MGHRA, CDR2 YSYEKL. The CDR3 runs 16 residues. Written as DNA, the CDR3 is TGCGCCAGCAGCCAAGTCTCCGCAGGGGGGACCTACGAGCAGTACTTC. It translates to CASSQVSAGGTYEQYF.